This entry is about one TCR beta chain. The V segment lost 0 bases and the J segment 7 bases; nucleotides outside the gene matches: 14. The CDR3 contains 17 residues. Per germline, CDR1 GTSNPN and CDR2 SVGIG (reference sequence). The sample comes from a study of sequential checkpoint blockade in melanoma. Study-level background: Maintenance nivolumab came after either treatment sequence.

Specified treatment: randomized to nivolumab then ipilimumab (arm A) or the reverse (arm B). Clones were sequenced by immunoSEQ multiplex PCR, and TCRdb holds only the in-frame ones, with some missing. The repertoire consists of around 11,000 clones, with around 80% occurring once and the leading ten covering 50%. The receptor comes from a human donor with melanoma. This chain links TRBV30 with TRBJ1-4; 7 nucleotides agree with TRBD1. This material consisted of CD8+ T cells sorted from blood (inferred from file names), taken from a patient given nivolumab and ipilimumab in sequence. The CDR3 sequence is CAWSVLVGQGDGEKLFF. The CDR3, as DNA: TGTGCCTGGAGTGTACTAGTTGGGCAGGGGGATGGTGAAAAACTGTTTTTT. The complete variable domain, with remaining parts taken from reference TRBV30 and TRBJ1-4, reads SQTIHQWPATLVQPVGSPLSLECTVEGTSNPNLYWYRQAAGRGLQLLFYSVGIGQISSEVPQNLSASRPQDRQFILSSKKLLLSDSGFYLCAWSVLVGQGDGEKLFFGSGTQLSVL.